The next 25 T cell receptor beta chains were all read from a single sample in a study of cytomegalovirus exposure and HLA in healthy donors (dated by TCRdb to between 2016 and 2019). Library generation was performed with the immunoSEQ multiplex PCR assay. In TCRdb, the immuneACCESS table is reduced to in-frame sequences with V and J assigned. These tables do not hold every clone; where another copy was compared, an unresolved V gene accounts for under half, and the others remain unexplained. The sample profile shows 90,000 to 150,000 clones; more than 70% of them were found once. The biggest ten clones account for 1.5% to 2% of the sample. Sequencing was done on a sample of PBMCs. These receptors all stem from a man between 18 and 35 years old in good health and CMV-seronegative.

The CDR3 DNA reads TGTGCCAGCCTAGACCGCTACGAGCAGTACTTC. Encoded protein: CASLDRYEQYF. The rearrangement links TRBV25-1 to TRBJ2-7, with D uncertain. The length of the CDR3 is 11 residues. V was cut by 8 bases and J by 3 bases, with 8 bases left in between. Germline CDR1 and CDR2: MGHDK and SYGVNS.

CDR3 DNA sequence: TGTGCCACCAGCAGAGGATATAGGGAGGACGAGCAGTACTTC. Its protein product is CATSRGYREDEQYF. This chain joins TRBV15 and TRBJ2-7; possible D gene TRBD2, 6 bases. This CDR3 region has 14 residues. The germline V gene has CDR1 LNHNV and CDR2 YYDKDF (reference sequence). V gave up 1 base and J gave up 5 bases, with 12 bases separating them.

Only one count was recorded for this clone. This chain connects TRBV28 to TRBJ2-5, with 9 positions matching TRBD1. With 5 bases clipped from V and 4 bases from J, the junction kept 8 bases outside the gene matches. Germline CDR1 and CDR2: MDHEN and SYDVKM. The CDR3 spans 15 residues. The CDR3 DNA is TGTGCCAGCAGTGGGGACAGGGTAATTTCAGAGACCCAGTACTTC. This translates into CASSGDRVISETQYF.

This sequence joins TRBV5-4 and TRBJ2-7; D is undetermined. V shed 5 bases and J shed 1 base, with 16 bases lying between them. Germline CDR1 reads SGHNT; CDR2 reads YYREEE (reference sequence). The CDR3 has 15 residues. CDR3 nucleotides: TGTGCCAGCAGTTTAGCTCCCATGGGTTCCTACGAGCAGTACTTC. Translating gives CASSLAPMGSYEQYF.

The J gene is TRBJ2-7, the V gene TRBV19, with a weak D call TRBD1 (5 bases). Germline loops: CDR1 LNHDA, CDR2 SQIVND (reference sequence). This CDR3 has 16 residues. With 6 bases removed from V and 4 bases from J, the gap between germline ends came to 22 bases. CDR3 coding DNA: TGTGCCAGTAGGAAGGGGTCGCCAGGGTCTTTGTACGAGCAGTACTTC. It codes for CASRKGSPGSLYEQYF.

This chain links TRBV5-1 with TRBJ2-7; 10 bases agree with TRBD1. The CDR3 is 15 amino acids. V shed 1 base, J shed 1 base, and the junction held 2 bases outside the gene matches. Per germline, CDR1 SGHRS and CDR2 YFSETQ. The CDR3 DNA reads TGCGCCAGCAGCTTGAGGGACAGGGGATCCTACGAGCAGTACTTC. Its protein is CASSLRDRGSYEQYF.

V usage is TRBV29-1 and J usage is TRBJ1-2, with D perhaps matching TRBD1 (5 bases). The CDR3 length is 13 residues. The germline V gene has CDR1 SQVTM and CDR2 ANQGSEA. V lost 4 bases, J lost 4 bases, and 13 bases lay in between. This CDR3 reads CSVVAGPIYGYTF. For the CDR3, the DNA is TGCAGCGTTGTTGCAGGGCCTATCTATGGCTACACCTTC.

This CDR3 is CATANRDSGSEQYF. CDR3 nucleotide sequence: TGTGCCACGGCGAACCGGGACAGTGGGAGCGAGCAGTACTTC. This chain joins TRBV18 and TRBJ2-7; 7 bases map to TRBD1. The CDR3 length is 14 residues. Per the germline V gene, CDR1 is KGHSH and CDR2 is LQKENI. Trimming removed 10 bases from V and 6 bases from J; junction bases left unmatched: 15.

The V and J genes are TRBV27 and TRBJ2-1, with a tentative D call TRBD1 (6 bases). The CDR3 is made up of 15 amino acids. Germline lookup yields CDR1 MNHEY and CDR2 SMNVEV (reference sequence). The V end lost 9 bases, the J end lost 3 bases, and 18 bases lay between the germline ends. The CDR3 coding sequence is TGTGCCAGTGGGGTTCGCCTAGGGGGCTACAATGAGCAGTTCTTC. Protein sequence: CASGVRLGGYNEQFF.

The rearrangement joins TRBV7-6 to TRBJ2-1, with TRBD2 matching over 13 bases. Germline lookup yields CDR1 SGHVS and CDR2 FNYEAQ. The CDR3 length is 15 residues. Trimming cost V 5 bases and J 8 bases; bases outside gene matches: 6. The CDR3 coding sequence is TGTGCCAGCAGCCGCACTAGCGGGGGGGCCGATGAGCAGTTCTTC. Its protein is CASSRTSGGADEQFF.

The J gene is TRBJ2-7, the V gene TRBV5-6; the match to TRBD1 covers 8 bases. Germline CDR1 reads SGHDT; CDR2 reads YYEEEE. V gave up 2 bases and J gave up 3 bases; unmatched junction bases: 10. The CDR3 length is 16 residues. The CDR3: CASSFFDRGLLYEQYF. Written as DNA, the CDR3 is TGTGCCAGCAGCTTCTTCGACAGGGGTCTACTCTACGAGCAGTACTTC.

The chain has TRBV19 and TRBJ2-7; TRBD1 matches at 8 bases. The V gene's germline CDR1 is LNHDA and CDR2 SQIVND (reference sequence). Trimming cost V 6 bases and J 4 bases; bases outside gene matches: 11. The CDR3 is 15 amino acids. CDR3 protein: CASRPTWTGKYEQYF. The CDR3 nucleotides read TGTGCCAGTAGGCCAACTTGGACAGGGAAATACGAGCAGTACTTC.

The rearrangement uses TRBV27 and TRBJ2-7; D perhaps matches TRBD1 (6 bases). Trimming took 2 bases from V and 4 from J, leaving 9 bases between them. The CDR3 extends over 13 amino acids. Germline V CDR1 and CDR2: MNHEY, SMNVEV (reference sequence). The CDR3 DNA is TGTGCCAGCAGTTTAAAACAGGGTTACGAGCAGTACTTC. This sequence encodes CASSLKQGYEQYF.

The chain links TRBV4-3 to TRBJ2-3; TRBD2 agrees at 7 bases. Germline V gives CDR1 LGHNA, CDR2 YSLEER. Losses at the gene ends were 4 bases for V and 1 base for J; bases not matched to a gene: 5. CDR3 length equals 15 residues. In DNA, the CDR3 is TGCGCCAGCAGCCCGTCGGGGGGAGGCACAGATACGCAGTATTTT. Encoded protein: CASSPSGGGTDTQYF.

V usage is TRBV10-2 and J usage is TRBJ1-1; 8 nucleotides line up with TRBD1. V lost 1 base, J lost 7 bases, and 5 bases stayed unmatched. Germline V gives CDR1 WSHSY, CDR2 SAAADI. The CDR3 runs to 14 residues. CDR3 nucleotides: TGCGCCAGCAGTGAGTTGGCCAGGGGGCATGAAGCTTTCTTT. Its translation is CASSELARGHEAFF.

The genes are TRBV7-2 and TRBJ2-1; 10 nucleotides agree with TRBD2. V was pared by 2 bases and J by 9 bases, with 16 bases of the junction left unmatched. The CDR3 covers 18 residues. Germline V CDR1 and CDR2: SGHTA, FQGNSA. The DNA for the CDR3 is TGTGCCAGCAGCTTAATTTCTTTCCTAGCGGGGGAAGCGGGTGAGCAGTTCTTC. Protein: CASSLISFLAGEAGEQFF.

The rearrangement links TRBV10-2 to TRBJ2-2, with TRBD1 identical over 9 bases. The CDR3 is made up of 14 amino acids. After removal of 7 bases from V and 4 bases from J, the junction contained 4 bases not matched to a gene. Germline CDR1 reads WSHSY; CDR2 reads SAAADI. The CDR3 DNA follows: TGCGCCAGCAACTACAGGGGGCCCACCGGGGAGCTGTTTTTT. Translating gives CASNYRGPTGELFF.

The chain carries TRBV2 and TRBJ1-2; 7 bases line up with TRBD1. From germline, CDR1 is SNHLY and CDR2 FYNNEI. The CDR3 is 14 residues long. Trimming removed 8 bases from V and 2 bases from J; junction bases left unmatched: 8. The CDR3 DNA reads TGTGCCAGCCGCGGGACAGTCGGAAACTATGGCTACACCTTC. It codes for CASRGTVGNYGYTF.

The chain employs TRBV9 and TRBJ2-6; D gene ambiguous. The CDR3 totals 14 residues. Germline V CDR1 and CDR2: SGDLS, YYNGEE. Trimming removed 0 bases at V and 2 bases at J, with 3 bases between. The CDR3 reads CASSVVAGANVLTF. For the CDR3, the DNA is TGTGCCAGCAGCGTAGTAGCTGGGGCCAACGTCCTGACTTTC.

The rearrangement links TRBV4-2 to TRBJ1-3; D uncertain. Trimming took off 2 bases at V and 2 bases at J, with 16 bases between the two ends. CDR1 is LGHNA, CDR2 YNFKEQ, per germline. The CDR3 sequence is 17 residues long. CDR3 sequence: CASSQLIRVEPGNTIYF. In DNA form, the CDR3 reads TGTGCCAGCAGCCAATTGATCCGAGTAGAACCTGGAAACACCATATATTTT.

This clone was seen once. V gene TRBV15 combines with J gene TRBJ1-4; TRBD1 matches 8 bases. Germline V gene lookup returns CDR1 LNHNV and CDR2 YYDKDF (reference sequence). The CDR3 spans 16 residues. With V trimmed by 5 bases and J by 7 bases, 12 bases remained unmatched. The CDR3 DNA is TGTGCCACCAGCCCTAGACAGGGGAAGGATATTGAAAAACTGTTTTTT. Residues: CATSPRQGKDIEKLFF.

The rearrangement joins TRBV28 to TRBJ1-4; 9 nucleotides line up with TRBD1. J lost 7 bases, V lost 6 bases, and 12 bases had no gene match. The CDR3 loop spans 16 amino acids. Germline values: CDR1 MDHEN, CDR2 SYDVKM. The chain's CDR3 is CASSPPSGQGFEKLFF. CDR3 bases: TGTGCCAGCAGCCCCCCCTCGGGACAGGGTTTTGAAAAACTGTTTTTT.

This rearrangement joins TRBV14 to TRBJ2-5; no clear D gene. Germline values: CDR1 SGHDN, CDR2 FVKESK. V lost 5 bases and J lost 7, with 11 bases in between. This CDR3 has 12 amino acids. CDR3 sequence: CASSYGRGTQYF. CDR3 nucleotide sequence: TGTGCCAGCAGCTATGGCCGTGGGACCCAGTACTTC.

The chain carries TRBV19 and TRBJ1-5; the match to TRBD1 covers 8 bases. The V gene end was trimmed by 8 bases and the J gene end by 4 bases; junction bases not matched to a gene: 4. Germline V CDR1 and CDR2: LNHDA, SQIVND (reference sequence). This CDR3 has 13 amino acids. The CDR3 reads CASADRGNQPQHF. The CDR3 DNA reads TGTGCCAGTGCCGACAGGGGAAATCAGCCCCAGCATTTT. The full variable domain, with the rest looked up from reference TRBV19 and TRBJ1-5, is DGGITQSPKYLFRKEGQNVTLSCEQNLNHDAMYWYRQDPGQGLRLIYYSQIVNDFQKGDIAEGYSVSREKKESFPLTVTSAQKNPTAFYLCASADRGNQPQHFGDGTRLSIL.

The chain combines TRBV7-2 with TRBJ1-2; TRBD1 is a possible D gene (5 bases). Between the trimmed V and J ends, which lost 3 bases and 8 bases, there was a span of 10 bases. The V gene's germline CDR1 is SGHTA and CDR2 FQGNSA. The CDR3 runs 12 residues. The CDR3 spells CASSFTREGYTF. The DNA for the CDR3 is TGTGCCAGCAGCTTTACCAGGGAAGGCTACACCTTC.